The 32 T cell receptor beta chains reported below all come from one sample, sequenced in a study of blood T cell repertoires in COVID-19. Sequencing used immunoSEQ multiplex PCR; TCRdb keeps in-frame clones, though not all of them. The repertoire holds 350,000 to 450,000 clones, with over 75% as singletons. Material: PBMCs or T cells enriched from blood (not recorded which). The receptor set was obtained from a woman in her late teens or twenties who had been exposed to COVID-19.

This clone was counted a single time. The V and J genes are TRBV11-2 and TRBJ1-3, with a tentative D call TRBD1 (6 bases). The V and J ends lost 4 bases and 9 bases respectively, with 19 bases between them. This CDR3 has 15 residues. Germline CDR1 SGHAT, CDR2 FQNNGV. The CDR3 loop is CASSSSTQGLSTIYF. The CDR3 DNA follows: TGTGCCAGCAGCTCCTCCACACAGGGCCTTAGCACCATATATTTT.

The V call is TRBV5-8, the J call TRBJ2-5, with 7 bases fitting TRBD1. There are 14 residues in the CDR3. The junction had 5 bases not matched to a gene; V was cut back by 4 bases and J by 2 bases. The germline gives CDR1 SGHTS, CDR2 YDEGEE. The chain's CDR3 is CASSAGRGQETQYF. Here the CDR3 DNA reads TGTGCCAGCAGCGCCGGCAGGGGGCAAGAGACCCAGTACTTC. The complete variable domain, with remaining parts taken from reference TRBV5-8 and TRBJ2-5, reads EAGVTQSPTHLIKTRGQQATLRCSPISGHTSVYWYQQALGLGLQFLLWYDEGEERNRGNFPPRFSGRQFPNYSSELNVNALELEDSALYLCASSAGRGQETQYFGPGTRLLVL.

The CDR3 loop is CASSQGPRTNVSYNSPLHF. CDR3 sequence (DNA): TGTGCCAGCAGCCAAGGTCCCCGGACAAATGTATCCTATAATTCACCCCTCCACTTT. The chain uses TRBV3-1 (or the pseudogene TRBV3-2) and TRBJ1-6; D possibly corresponds to TRBD1 (5 bases). The CDR3 length is 19 residues. Trimming pared 1 base from V and 1 base from J, leaving 17 bases between. Per the germline V gene, CDR1 is LGHDT and CDR2 is YNNKEL (reference sequence).

The chain joins TRBV29-1 to TRBJ2-2; D is possibly TRBD1 (6 bases). Germline V lookup: CDR1 SQVTM, CDR2 ANQGSEA. This CDR3 is built from 15 residues. The V gene lost 6 bases and the J gene lost 2 bases, with 16 bases spanning the gap. CDR3 DNA sequence: TGCAGCGTGGCCACACAGGGCCTTAACACCGGGGAGCTGTTTTTT. Amino acid sequence: CSVATQGLNTGELFF.

The rearrangement links TRBV27 to TRBJ2-7; 8 bases fit TRBD2. Germline values: CDR1 MNHEY, CDR2 SMNVEV (reference sequence). Germline trimming cut 5 bases from V and 6 bases from J; bases unmatched to any gene: 9. CDR3 length: 14 residues. The CDR3 DNA is TGTGCCAGCAGTACCAGCGGGGGTGGGAGCGAGCAGTACTTC. Its translation: CASSTSGGGSEQYF.

This chain connects TRBV24-1 to TRBJ1-5; unclear D gene. This CDR3 has 12 amino acids. Germline V gene data show CDR1 as KGHDR and CDR2 as SFDVKD. V dropped 5 bases and J dropped 3 bases, with 4 bases sitting between them. This CDR3 reads CATSALNQPQHF. The CDR3 DNA follows: TGTGCCACCAGTGCTCTCAATCAGCCCCAGCATTTT.

The rearrangement links TRBV7-8 to TRBJ1-2; 9 bases are a match to TRBD1. V lost 1 base and J lost 8; bases outside the gene matches: 8. Germline V lookup: CDR1 SGHVS, CDR2 FQNEAQ. This CDR3 contains 15 residues. The CDR3 DNA follows: TGTGCCAGCAGCTTAGGGGGGACAGGGTACATCGGCTACACCTTC. Encoded protein: CASSLGGTGYIGYTF.

The chain is built from TRBV5-1 and TRBJ1-2; 11 nucleotides match TRBD1. The ends lost 3 bases at V and 8 bases at J; junction bases unmatched: 6. CDR3 size: 14 residues. Germline lookup yields CDR1 SGHRS and CDR2 YFSETQ. The CDR3 nucleotides are TGCGCCAGCAGCTCCGGACAGGGGGCGCGGGGCTACACCTTC. It encodes CASSSGQGARGYTF.

The chain links TRBV28 to TRBJ1-2; D ambiguous. This CDR3 comprises 12 residues. Trimming stripped 7 bases from V and 14 bases from J, with 20 bases between. Germline V gene data show CDR1 as MDHEN and CDR2 as SYDVKM. This CDR3 reads CASNQNHNRGTF. CDR3 coding DNA: TGTGCCAGCAATCAGAACCACAATCGAGGAACCTTC.

The chain joins TRBV28 to TRBJ1-3; no clear D. CDR3 size: 16 residues. CDR1 and CDR2 from the germline V gene are MDHEN and SYDVKM. Trimming stripped 6 bases from V and 4 bases from J, with 19 bases between. The CDR3 nucleotides read TGTGCCAGCAGCATCACCCTAAACCCGACAGGAAACACCATATATTTT. Translated: CASSITLNPTGNTIYF.

The gene calls are TRBV5-4 and TRBJ2-7, with a weak D call TRBD1 (6 bases). The CDR3 runs 14 residues. Germline V gene lookup returns CDR1 SGHNT and CDR2 YYREEE (reference sequence). The V and J ends lost 5 bases and 7 bases respectively, with 19 bases between them. CDR3 sequence reads: CASRDGTPISEQYF. The CDR3 DNA is TGTGCCAGCAGAGACGGGACACCGATCAGTGAGCAGTACTTC. Complete variable domain (other parts from reference TRBV5-4 and TRBJ2-7): ETGVTQSPTHLIKTRGQQVTLRCSSQSGHNTVSWYQQALGQGPQFIFQYYREEENGRGNFPPRFSGLQFPNYSSELNVNALELDDSALYLCASRDGTPISEQYFGPGTRLTVT.

This clone appeared once. The gene calls are TRBV19 and TRBJ1-1; D gene ambiguous. Germline V gene lookup returns CDR1 LNHDA and CDR2 SQIVND (reference sequence). This CDR3 has 11 residues. Trimming left V 3 bases short and J 11 bases short, with 10 bases between. DNA for the CDR3: TGTGCCAGTAGTATTCGGGCGGGGGCTTTCTTT. This gives the protein CASSIRAGAFF.

With respect to this clone: This CDR3 is also generated by other DNA sequences in the sample. For the CDR3, the DNA is TGTGCCAGCAGTTTCGGGGGCAATCAGCCCCAGCATTTT. Amino acid sequence: CASSFGGNQPQHF. The gene calls are TRBV28 and TRBJ1-5; D ambiguous. The CDR3 spans 13 residues. Trimming removed 3 bases at V and 2 bases at J, with 5 bases between. In germline, CDR1 is MDHEN, CDR2 SYDVKM.

The chain joins TRBV6-4 to TRBJ2-1, with a possible D match to TRBD2 (5 bases). The CDR3 has 16 residues. Germline V CDR1 and CDR2: MRHNA, SNTAGT. V lost 0 bases, J lost 0 bases, and 9 bases lay in between. The CDR3 sequence is CASSDSNEGSYNEQFF. The CDR3 nucleotides read TGTGCCAGCAGTGACTCGAATGAGGGCTCCTACAATGAGCAGTTCTTC.

This chain connects TRBV7-2 to TRBJ2-1; D remains ambiguous. This CDR3 spans 13 amino acids. Germline CDR1 SGHTA, CDR2 FQGNSA. V lost 1 base and J 10 bases, leaving 11 bases between the germline ends. CDR3 sequence reads: CASSLGPLEEQFF. CDR3 nucleotide sequence: TGTGCCAGCAGCTTAGGCCCCCTTGAGGAGCAGTTCTTC. Looking up the rest from reference TRBV7-2 and TRBJ2-1 gives the full variable domain: GAGVSQSPSNKVTEKGKDVELRCDPISGHTALYWYRQSLGQGLEFLIYFQGNSAPDKSGLPSDRFSAERTGGSVSTLTIQRTQQEDSAVYLCASSLGPLEEQFFGPGTRLTVL.

The chain employs TRBV28 and TRBJ1-2; maybe TRBD1 (6 bases). Trimming cost V 5 bases and J 1 base, with 17 bases left between them. The CDR3 runs to 16 residues. Germline values: CDR1 MDHEN, CDR2 SYDVKM. Here the CDR3 reads CASSASGQLLNYGYTF. The CDR3 region has the DNA TGTGCCAGCAGTGCCTCCGGACAGCTGCTTAACTATGGCTACACCTTC.

The genes are TRBV4-1 and TRBJ1-5, with TRBD1 identical over 8 bases. Looked up from germline, CDR1 is MGHRA and CDR2 is YSYEKL. There are 18 residues in the CDR3. Trimming took 1 base from V and 4 from J; bases not matched to a gene: 12. DNA of the CDR3: TGCGCCAGCAGCCAAGGAATCATACAGGGGGGATGGAATCAGCCCCAGCATTTT. Translated, it gives CASSQGIIQGGWNQPQHF.

This chain joins TRBV5-1 and TRBJ2-2, with D maybe TRBD1 (6 bases). The germline V and J ends were trimmed by 3 bases and 6 bases, with 15 bases remaining between them. The CDR3 is 15 residues long. Germline V gives CDR1 SGHRS, CDR2 YFSETQ. CDR3 sequence reads: CASSWDIQNAGELFF. In nucleotides, the CDR3 is TGCGCCAGCAGCTGGGACATTCAAAACGCCGGGGAGCTGTTTTTT.

V and J are TRBV7-3 and TRBJ1-4; possible D gene TRBD1, 5 bases. Germline assignment: CDR1 SGHTA and CDR2 FQGTGA. Trimming removed 5 bases from V and 8 bases from J, with 9 bases in between. The CDR3 is made up of 12 amino acids. This chain's CDR3 is CASSLRGEKLFF. CDR3 DNA: TGTGCCAGCAGCCTTCGGGGGGAAAAACTGTTTTTT. Using reference TRBV7-3 and TRBJ1-4 for the parts outside the CDR3, the full variable domain is GAGVSQTPSNKVTEKGKYVELRCDPISGHTALYWYRQSLGQGPEFLIYFQGTGAADDSGLPNDRFFAVRPEGSVSTLKIQRTERGDSAVYLCASSLRGEKLFFGSGTQLSVL.

The V and J genes are TRBV5-1 and TRBJ2-7, with 7 nucleotides matching TRBD1. Germline trimming cut 3 bases from V and 3 bases from J; bases unmatched to any gene: 6. The germline V gene has CDR1 SGHRS and CDR2 YFSETQ. The CDR3 has 14 amino acids. The CDR3 loop reads CASSSGQPNYEQYF. The DNA for the CDR3 is TGCGCCAGCAGCTCGGGACAGCCTAACTACGAGCAGTACTTC. The whole variable domain, remainder taken from reference TRBV5-1 and TRBJ2-7, is KAGVTQTPRYLIKTRGQQVTLSCSPISGHRSVSWYQQTPGQGLQFLFEYFSETQRNKGNFPGRFSGRQFSNSRSEMNVSTLELGDSALYLCASSSGQPNYEQYFGPGTRLTVT.

V usage is TRBV28 and J usage is TRBJ2-2, with D possibly matching TRBD1 (6 bases). Trimming removed 6 bases at V and 6 bases at J, with 14 bases between. Germline V CDR1 and CDR2: MDHEN, SYDVKM. The CDR3 has 14 residues. CDR3 nucleotide sequence: TGTGCCAGCAGACAAACAGGGTCCCCCGGGGAGCTGTTTTTT. It is translated as CASRQTGSPGELFF.

This clone was counted once. The chain uses TRBV3-1 (or the pseudogene TRBV3-2) and TRBJ1-3; 8 nucleotides agree with TRBD1. The CDR3 sequence is 16 residues long. V gave up 2 bases and J gave up 2 bases; unmatched junction bases: 5. Germline loops: CDR1 LGHDT, CDR2 YNNKEL (reference sequence). The CDR3 sequence: CASSQLGTGAGNTIYF. Here the CDR3 DNA reads TGTGCCAGCAGCCAACTAGGGACAGGAGCTGGAAACACCATATATTTT.

The table lists this clone with a few counts. The rearrangement joins TRBV19 to TRBJ1-2, with D possibly matching TRBD1 (6 bases). With 10 bases removed from V and 4 bases from J, the gap between germline ends came to 22 bases. The CDR3 contains 15 residues. CDR1 LNHDA and CDR2 SQIVND come from the germline V gene (reference sequence). CDR3 sequence (DNA): TGTGCCACCGCCCCGGGGGGACAAAACTCCTATGGCTACACCTTC. This encodes CATAPGGQNSYGYTF.

V gene TRBV3-1 (or the pseudogene TRBV3-2) combines with J gene TRBJ1-1; 7 bases align to TRBD1. V shed 4 bases, J shed 1 base, and the junction held 3 bases outside the gene matches. Germline CDR1 LGHDT, CDR2 YNNKEL (reference sequence). This CDR3 region has 14 residues. CDR3 sequence: CASSPRTGNTEAFF. DNA for the CDR3: TGTGCCAGCAGCCCACGGACAGGGAACACTGAAGCTTTCTTT.

J is TRBJ1-4 and V is TRBV5-1; 7 bases line up with TRBD1. V was pared by 2 bases and J by 7 bases, with 8 bases of the junction left unmatched. CDR1 SGHRS and CDR2 YFSETQ come from the germline V gene. The length of the CDR3 is 15 residues. Here the CDR3 reads CASSFKRGLGEKLFF. DNA of the CDR3: TGCGCCAGCAGCTTTAAAAGGGGGCTTGGTGAAAAACTGTTTTTT.

V gene TRBV4-1 combines with J gene TRBJ1-4; 7 bases line up with TRBD1. Per the germline V gene, CDR1 is MGHRA and CDR2 is YSYEKL. This CDR3 spans 17 amino acids. The ends lost 0 bases at V and 0 bases at J; junction bases unmatched: 4. The CDR3 coding sequence is TGCGCCAGCAGCCAAGATAGGGGGCTTGCAACTAATGAAAAACTGTTTTTT. It yields the protein CASSQDRGLATNEKLFF.

The rearrangement uses TRBV9 and TRBJ2-5; TRBD2 matches 10 bases. CDR3 length: 15 residues. J lost 3 bases, V lost 3 bases, and 5 bases had no gene match. In germline, CDR1 is SGDLS, CDR2 YYNGEE. Here the CDR3 reads CASSDSGGREETQYF. The CDR3 DNA sequence: TGTGCCAGCAGCGATAGCGGGGGGCGGGAAGAGACCCAGTACTTC.

CDR3 in amino acids: CASSLGTGINEKLFF. CDR3 sequence (DNA): TGTGCCAGCAGTTTGGGGACAGGCATAAATGAAAAACTGTTTTTT. The J gene is TRBJ1-4, the V gene TRBV28, with 8 bases lining up with TRBD1. Germline assignment: CDR1 MDHEN and CDR2 SYDVKM. V lost 3 bases, J lost 5 bases, and 5 bases stayed unmatched. The CDR3 has 15 residues.

The chain joins TRBV7-2 to TRBJ2-3; 10 positions agree with TRBD2. The CDR3 sequence is 16 residues long. V was pared by 2 bases and J by 3 bases, with 5 bases of the junction left unmatched. Germline lookup yields CDR1 SGHTA and CDR2 FQGNSA. The chain's CDR3 is CASSLSGGAQTDTQYF. The CDR3, as DNA: TGTGCCAGCAGCTTAAGCGGGGGGGCCCAAACAGATACGCAGTATTTT. The complete variable domain, with remaining parts taken from reference TRBV7-2 and TRBJ2-3, reads GAGVSQSPSNKVTEKGKDVELRCDPISGHTALYWYRQSLGQGLEFLIYFQGNSAPDKSGLPSDRFSAERTGGSVSTLTIQRTQQEDSAVYLCASSLSGGAQTDTQYFGPGTRLTVL.

The V gene is TRBV27, the J gene TRBJ2-1; D is unresolved. Trimming left V 4 bases short and J 2 bases short, with 12 bases between. CDR3 length: 15 residues. The germline CDR1 and CDR2 sequences are MNHEY and SMNVEV (reference sequence). The CDR3 spells CASSSSVATYNEQFF. DNA for the CDR3: TGTGCCAGCAGTTCTTCAGTAGCAACCTACAATGAGCAGTTCTTC.

In this sample, this clone turned up once. V is TRBV7-3 and J is TRBJ2-1; D is possibly TRBD2 (6 bases). This CDR3 has 15 residues. Trimming removed 1 base at V and 6 bases at J, with 13 bases between. Germline-derived CDR1 and CDR2 are SGHTA and FQGTGA. CDR3 in DNA: TGTGCCAGCAGCTTAATGGAGGGGCGGCTCAATGAGCAGTTCTTC. It is translated as CASSLMEGRLNEQFF.

V usage is TRBV20-1 and J usage is TRBJ1-4, with D unresolved. Trimming took 3 bases from V and 6 from J, leaving 5 bases between them. This CDR3 has 11 residues. Germline V CDR1 and CDR2: DFQATT, SNEGSKA (reference sequence). CDR3 in amino acids: CSARRDEKLFF. CDR3 in DNA: TGCAGTGCTAGGAGAGATGAAAAACTGTTTTTT.